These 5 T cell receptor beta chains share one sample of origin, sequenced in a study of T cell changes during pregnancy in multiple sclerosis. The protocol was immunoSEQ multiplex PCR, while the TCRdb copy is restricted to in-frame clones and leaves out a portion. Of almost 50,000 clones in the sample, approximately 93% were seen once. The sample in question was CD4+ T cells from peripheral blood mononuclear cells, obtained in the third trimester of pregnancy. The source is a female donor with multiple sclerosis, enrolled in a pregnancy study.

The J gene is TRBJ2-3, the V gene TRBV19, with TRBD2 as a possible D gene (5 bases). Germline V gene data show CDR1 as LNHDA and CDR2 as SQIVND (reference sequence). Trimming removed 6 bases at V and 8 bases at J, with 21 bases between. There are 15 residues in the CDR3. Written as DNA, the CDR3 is TGTGCCAGTAGCTCTCGGGGTGAAAGGTGGGGTACGCAGTATTTT. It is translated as CASSSRGERWGTQYF.

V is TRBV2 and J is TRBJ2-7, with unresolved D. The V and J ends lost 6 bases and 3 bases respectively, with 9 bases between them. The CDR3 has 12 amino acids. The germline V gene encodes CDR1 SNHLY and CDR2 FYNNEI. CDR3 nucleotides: TGTGCCAGCAGCAGGTCGATCTACGAGCAGTACTTC. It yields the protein CASSRSIYEQYF.

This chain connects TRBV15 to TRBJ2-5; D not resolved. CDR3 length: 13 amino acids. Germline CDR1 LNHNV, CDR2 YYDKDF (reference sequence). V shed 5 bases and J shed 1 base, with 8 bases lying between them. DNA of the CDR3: TGTGCCACCAGCCCCCTCGTCCAAGAGACCCAGTACTTC. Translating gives CATSPLVQETQYF. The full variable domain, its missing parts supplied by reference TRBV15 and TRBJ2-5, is DAMVIQNPRYQVTQFGKPVTLSCSQTLNHNVMYWYQQKSSQAPKLLFHYYDKDFNNEADTPDNFQSRRPNTSFCFLDIRSPGLGDTAMYLCATSPLVQETQYFGPGTRLLVL.

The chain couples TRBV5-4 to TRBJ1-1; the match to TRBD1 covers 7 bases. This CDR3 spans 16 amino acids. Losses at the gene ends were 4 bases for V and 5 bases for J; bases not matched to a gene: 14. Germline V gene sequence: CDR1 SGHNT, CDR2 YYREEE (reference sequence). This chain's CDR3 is CASSLRGTTGKTEAFF. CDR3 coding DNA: TGTGCCAGCAGCCTCCGTGGGACGACAGGGAAGACTGAAGCTTTCTTT.

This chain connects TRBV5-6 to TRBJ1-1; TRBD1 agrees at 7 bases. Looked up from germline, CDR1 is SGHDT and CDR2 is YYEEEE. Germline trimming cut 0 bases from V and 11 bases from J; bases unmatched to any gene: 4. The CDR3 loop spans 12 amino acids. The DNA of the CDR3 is TGTGCCAGCAGCTTGGTCTCAGGGGGGGCTTTCTTT. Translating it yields CASSLVSGGAFF.